What follows describes a single T cell receptor beta chain. The data are from a study of T cell changes during pregnancy in multiple sclerosis. Produced via immunoSEQ multiplex PCR; TCRdb's table is partial and in-frame only. The sample lists almost 40,000 clones, approximately 89% seen once, with roughly 0.69% in the top ten. Germline V CDR1 and CDR2: LNHDA, SQIVND (reference sequence). The V and J ends lost 3 bases and 2 bases, in that order; junction bases with no gene match: 5. This CDR3 region has 17 residues. Sequenced here: CD4+ T cells from peripheral blood mononuclear cells, sampled in the second trimester of pregnancy. This rearrangement joins TRBV19 to TRBJ2-6; TRBD1 aligns across 9 bases. The clonotype originates from a female donor in good health, enrolled as a control in a pregnancy study. The CDR3 nucleotides read TGTGCCAGTAGTATGGACAGGGGAGCGACTGGGGCCAACGTCCTGACTTTC. This encodes CASSMDRGATGANVLTF.